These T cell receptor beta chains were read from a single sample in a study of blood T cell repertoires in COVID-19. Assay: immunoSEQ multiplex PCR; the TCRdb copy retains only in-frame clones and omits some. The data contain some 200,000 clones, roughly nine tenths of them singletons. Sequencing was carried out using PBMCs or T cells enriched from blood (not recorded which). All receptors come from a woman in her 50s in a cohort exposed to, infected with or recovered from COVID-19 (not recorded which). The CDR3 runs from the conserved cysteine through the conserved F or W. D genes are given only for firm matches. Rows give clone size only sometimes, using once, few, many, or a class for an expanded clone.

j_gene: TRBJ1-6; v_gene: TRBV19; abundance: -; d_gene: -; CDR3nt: TGTGCCAGTATGGATCTCTCGACTGTCTCCTATAATTCACCCCTCCACTTT; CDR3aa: CASMDLSTVSYNSPLHF
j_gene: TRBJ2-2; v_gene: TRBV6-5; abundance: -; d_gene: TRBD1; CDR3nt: TGTGCCAGCAGTTCCGGATACAGGGGATACACCGGGGAGCTGTTTTTT; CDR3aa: CASSSGYRGYTGELFF
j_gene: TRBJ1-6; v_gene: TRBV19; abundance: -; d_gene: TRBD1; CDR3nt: TGTGCCAGTCGGGGGGGACAGAACTCCTATAATTCACCCCTCCACTTT; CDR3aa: CASRGGQNSYNSPLHF
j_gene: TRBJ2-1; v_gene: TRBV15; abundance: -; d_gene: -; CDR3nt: TGTGCCACCAGCAGTGGAGGGGGCCTTGGGGGCAATGAGCAGTTCTTC; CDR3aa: CATSSGGGLGGNEQFF
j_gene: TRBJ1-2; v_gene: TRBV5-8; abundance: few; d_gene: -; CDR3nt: TGTGCCAGCAGCTTGGCCGAGTTTAACTATGGCTACACCTTC; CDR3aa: CASSLAEFNYGYTF
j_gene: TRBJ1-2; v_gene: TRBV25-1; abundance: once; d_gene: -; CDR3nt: TGTGCCAGCAGCCACCCACAGGGAAACTATGGCTACACCTTC; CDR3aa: CASSHPQGNYGYTF
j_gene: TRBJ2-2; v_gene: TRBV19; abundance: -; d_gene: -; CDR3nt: TGTGCCAGTAGTATCGCCAGTTGGCCTACCGGGGAGCTGTTTTTT; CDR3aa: CASSIASWPTGELFF
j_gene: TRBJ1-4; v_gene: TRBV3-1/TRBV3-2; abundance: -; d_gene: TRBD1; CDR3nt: TGTGCCAGCAAAGGGACAGCGGGTGAAAAACTGTTTTTT; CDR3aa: CASKGTAGEKLFF
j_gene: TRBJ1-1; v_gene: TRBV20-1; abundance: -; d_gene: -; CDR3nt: TGCAGTAACAAACGGGACACTGAAGCTTTCTTT; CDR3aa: CSNKRDTEAFF
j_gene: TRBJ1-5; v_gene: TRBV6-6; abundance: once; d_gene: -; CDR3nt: TGTGCCAGCAGTTTGAGACCGACTAATCAGCCCCAGCATTTT; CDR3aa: CASSLRPTNQPQHF
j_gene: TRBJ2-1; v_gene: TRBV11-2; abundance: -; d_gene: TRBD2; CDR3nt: TGTGCCAGCAGCCTATTCCTAGCGGGGGACAATGAGCAGTTCTTC; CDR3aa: CASSLFLAGDNEQFF
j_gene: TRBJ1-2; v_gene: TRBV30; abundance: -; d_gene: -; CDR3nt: TGTGCCTGGGGTCAGGGTTATGGCTACACCTTC; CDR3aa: CAWGQGYGYTF
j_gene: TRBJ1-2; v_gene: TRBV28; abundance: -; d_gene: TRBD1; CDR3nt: TGTGCCAGCCGTCTAGGGGGCCGGCATGGCTACACCTTC; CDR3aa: CASRLGGRHGYTF
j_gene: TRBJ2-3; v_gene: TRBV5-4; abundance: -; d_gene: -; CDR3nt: TGTGCCAGCAGCTTGCCTCGCGGTGACACAGATACGCAGTATTTT; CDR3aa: CASSLPRGDTDTQYF
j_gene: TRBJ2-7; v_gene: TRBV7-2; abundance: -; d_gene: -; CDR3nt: TGTGCCAGCAGCTTAGGACTAGGCCGCTACGAGCAGTACTTC; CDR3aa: CASSLGLGRYEQYF
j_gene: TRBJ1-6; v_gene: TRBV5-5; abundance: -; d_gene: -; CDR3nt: TGTGCCAGCAGCCTGGCGGCGGGCGATAATTCACCCCTCCACTTT; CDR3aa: CASSLAAGDNSPLHF
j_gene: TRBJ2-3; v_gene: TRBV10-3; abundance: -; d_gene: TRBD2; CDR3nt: TGTGCCATCAGTAGACTAGCGGGGCTCACAGATACGCAGTATTTT; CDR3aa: CAISRLAGLTDTQYF
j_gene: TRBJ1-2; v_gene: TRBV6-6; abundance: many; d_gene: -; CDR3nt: TGTGCCAGCAGTTCCTCAAGAGACTATGGCTACACCTTC; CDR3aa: CASSSSRDYGYTF
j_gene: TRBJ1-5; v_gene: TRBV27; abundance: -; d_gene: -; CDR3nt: TGTGCCAGCCCGGGGGGGCGGATGAGCAATCAGCCCCAGCATTTT; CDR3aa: CASPGGRMSNQPQHF
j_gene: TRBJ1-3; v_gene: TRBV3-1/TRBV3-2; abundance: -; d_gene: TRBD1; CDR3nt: TGTGCCAGCAGCCAAGATTGGGGACAGGGACTAAGCTCTGGAAACACCATATATTTT; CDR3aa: CASSQDWGQGLSSGNTIYF
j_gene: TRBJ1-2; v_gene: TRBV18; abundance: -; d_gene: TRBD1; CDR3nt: TGTGCCAGCTCACCGGAGTTGAGTGGTGCAGGGGGCGGAGGTGGTGGCTACACCTTC; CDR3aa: CASSPELSGAGGGGGGYTF
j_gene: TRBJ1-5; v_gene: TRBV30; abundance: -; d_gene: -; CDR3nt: TGTGCCTGGAGTTATGGGGGGAATCAGCCCCAGCATTTT; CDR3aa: CAWSYGGNQPQHF
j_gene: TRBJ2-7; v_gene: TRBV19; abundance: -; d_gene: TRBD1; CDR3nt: TGTGCCAGTAGCAACCCCAGGGGGAGCTACGAGCAGTACTTC; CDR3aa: CASSNPRGSYEQYF
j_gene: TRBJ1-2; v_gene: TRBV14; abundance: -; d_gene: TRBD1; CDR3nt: TGTGCCAGCAGCCGACCATCCTACTCAGGGGGCGACTATGGCTACACCTTC; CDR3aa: CASSRPSYSGGDYGYTF
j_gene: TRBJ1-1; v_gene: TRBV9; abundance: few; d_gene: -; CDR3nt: TGTGCCAGCAGCGTAGGGGACTCGCGGGGTGGTCTGTACACTGAAGCTTTCTTT; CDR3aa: CASSVGDSRGGLYTEAFF
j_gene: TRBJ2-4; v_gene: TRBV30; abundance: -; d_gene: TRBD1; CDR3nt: TGTGCCTGGAGTGCGTTAACAGGGGGGAACATTCAGTACTTC; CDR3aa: CAWSALTGGNIQYF
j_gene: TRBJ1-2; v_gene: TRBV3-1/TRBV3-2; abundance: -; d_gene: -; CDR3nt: TGTGCCAGCAGCCAAGTGGGAGGATACACCTTC; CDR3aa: CASSQVGGYTF
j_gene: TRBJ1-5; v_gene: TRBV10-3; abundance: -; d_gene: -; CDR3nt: TGTGCCAGCGGGGGAGGGGACAATCAGCCCCAGCATTTT; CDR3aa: CASGGGDNQPQHF
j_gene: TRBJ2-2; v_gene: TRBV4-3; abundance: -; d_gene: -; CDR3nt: TGCGCCAGCAGCCTTGGGGGGGGCGCGTACACCGGGGAGCTGTTTTTT; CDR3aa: CASSLGGGAYTGELFF
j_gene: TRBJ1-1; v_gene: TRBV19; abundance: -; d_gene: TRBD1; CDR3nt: TGTGCCAGTAATGACAGGGCGAGAAGGCCTGAAGCTTTCTTT; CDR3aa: CASNDRARRPEAFF
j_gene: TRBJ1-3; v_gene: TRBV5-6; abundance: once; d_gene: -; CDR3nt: TGTGCCAGCAGCTTGAGAAGGGGGAGAAACACCATATATTTT; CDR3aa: CASSLRRGRNTIYF
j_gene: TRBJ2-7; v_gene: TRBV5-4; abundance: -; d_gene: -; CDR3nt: TGTGCCAGCAGCGATCAGGGTAGGTACGAGCAGTACTTC; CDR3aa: CASSDQGRYEQYF
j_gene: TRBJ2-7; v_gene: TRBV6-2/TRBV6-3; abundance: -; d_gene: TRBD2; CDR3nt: TGTGCCAGCAGTATTTGGACTAGCGGCTCCTACGAGCAGTACTTC; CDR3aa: CASSIWTSGSYEQYF
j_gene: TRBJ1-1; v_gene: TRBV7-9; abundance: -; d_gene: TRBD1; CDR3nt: TGTGCCAGCAGCTTAGTCTGGGACAGGGGCTCCACTGAAGCTTTCTTT; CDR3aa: CASSLVWDRGSTEAFF
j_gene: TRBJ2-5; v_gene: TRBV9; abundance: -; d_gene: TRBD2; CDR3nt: TGTGCCAGCAGCCTTGGGACTAGCGGGGGGTCCCCCCAAGAGACCCAGTACTTC; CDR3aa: CASSLGTSGGSPQETQYF
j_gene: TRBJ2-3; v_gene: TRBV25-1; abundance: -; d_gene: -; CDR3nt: TGTGCCAGCAGTCCCGGGGCAGGGGTCAGATCATCAGATACGCAGTATTTT; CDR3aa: CASSPGAGVRSSDTQYF
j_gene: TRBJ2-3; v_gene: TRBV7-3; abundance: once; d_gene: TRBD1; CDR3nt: TGTGCCAGCAGCTTAAGGGCAGGGGGTGGGGGCACAGATACGCAGTATTTT; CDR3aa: CASSLRAGGGGTDTQYF
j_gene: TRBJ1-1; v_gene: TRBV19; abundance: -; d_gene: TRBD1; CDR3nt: TGTGCCAGTAGTATACGCCAGGGGGCGCGGACTGAAGCTTTCTTT; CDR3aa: CASSIRQGARTEAFF
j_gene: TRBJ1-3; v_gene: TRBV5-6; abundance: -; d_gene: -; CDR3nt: TGTGCCAGCAGCTTGGCGGGAGTCAGAAACACCATATATTTT; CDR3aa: CASSLAGVRNTIYF